The present T cell receptor beta chain was sequenced within a study of cytotoxic CD8 clonotypes in ibrutinib-treated CLL (dated by TCRdb to the early 2020s). Looking at the study overall: In this cohort, around 14 patients were treatment-naive and some 10 were relapsed/refractory, while around 18 had unmutated IGHV. On average, each sample had about 250,000 productive templates and approximately 85,000 productive rearrangements. Partial responses were observed in 24 patients and complete responses in 2; after a median follow-up of roughly 62 months, remission was maintained in approximately 14 patients and progression was observed in approximately 12. Response samples were obtained after a median of approximately eleven months of treatment, with a range of roughly 6 to 36 months. All remission and progressive disease samples were collected while patients were still receiving ibrutinib. Longitudinal samples were obtainable from about 30% of the roughly 90 participants in the trial. Cryopreserved peripheral blood mononuclear cells were obtained prior to treatment, at the time of response, and at either disease progression or sustained remission.

General findings and caveats noted by the study authors: Baseline clonality was found to be higher than that of age-matched healthy donors and was strongly correlated with circulating CD8+ T-cell counts. Clonality increased at ibrutinib response, stayed stable in sustained remission, and fell back toward baseline at progression. Sustained-remission and progressing patients did not have matched sampling times, and lymph node repertoires were not examined. Public clonotypes were rare and either contracted or stayed stable during treatment, and the rise in clonality at ibrutinib response reflected the expansion of private clonotypes.

Each clonotype received, on average, around 10x coverage in deep resolution sequencing performed on a MiSeq, where the target depth lay between 1 in 1 million and 1 in 200,000 T cells. The immunoSEQ hsTCRB Kit was used to generate the TCR beta libraries. Turning to the authors' computational methods: The data were analyzed with ImmunoSEQ Analyzer and ImmunoSEQ Data Assistant, and V, D and J gene assignments followed IMGT definitions. Clonality, with values ranging from 0 to 1, was calculated as one minus the normalized Shannon entropy of productive rearrangement frequencies. Only overrepresented clonotypes making up at least 0.05% of the repertoire of each patient were included in the public clonotype analysis. Some 13 age-matched healthy donor repertoires from immuneACCESS served as clonality controls. TCRdb re-hosts the immuneACCESS table, in-frame sequences only. Its copies lack some clones; in the studies checked, an unresolved V gene accounts for under half of them, and the cause for the rest is not known. V and J calls and clone size are given by that table; D and trimming were obtained from the DNA. Present in this sample are 160,000 or so clones, roughly 80% of which were seen just once. The ten top clones hold roughly 4.5% of the sample.

The germline V gene encodes CDR1 SGHNT and CDR2 YYREEE (reference sequence). Reading from cysteine to phenylalanine, the CDR3 counts 13 amino acids. The sequence is cut down to CDR3 DNA, 39 bases in frame from base 1. V and J lose 4 bases and 3 bases, and a span of 10 bases separates them. There are a few counts of this clone. This receptor's antigen is unknown. No base quality values were provided; no much bigger clone lies one nucleotide off. The meaning of the sample's time point label: roughly 25 months on ibrutinib. For TCR beta library preparation, about 2 micrograms of genomic DNA was extracted from cryopreserved PBMCs. Longitudinal blood samples from CLL patients receiving ibrutinib monotherapy were subjected to high-throughput TCR beta sequencing. Patients were enrolled in a phase 2 open-label single-center ibrutinib monotherapy trial.

The sequencing used PBMCs, collected after 24 months of ibrutinib treatment. The receptor's source is a human donor with chronic lymphocytic leukemia. Recombination connected TRBV5-4 to TRBJ1-2, with a weak D call of TRBD1 (6 bases match). The CDR3 loop reads CASSDGQHYGYTF. The DNA sequence reads TGTGCCAGCAGCGATGGACAGCACTATGGCTACACCTTC.